This T cell receptor beta chain was recovered during a study of CD8 T cells in ankylosing spondylitis. TCRdb re-analysed the 5' RACE reads in MiXCR, keeping a single row per CDR3 protein. Of under 150,000 distinct CDR3 sequences in the sample, around 10% were seen once. The CDR3 runs 18 residues. Sequencing was performed on blood, either unsorted or a sorted T cell fraction (not recorded which). The receptor comes from a female donor with ankylosing spondylitis or in good health (not recorded which). The chain joins TRBV21-1 to TRBJ2-3; the table's D call, TRBD2, has no DNA check behind it. TRBV21-1 is marked as a pseudogene. CDR3 residues: CASSKAYILASSTDTQYF. The CDR3 DNA reads TGTGCCAGCAGCAAAGCTTATATTCTAGCTTCTAGCACAGATACGCAGTATTTT.